This T cell receptor (beta chain) was captured by sequencing in a study of blood T cell repertoires in COVID-19. Looking at the study overall: PBMCs, B-cell-depleted T cells, or T cells provided the cDNA or gDNA that made up the material.

V gave up 6 bases and J gave up 11 bases; unmatched junction bases: 6. Germline V gives CDR1 MGHDK, CDR2 SYGVNS. This CDR3 comprises 11 residues. Profiled with immunoSEQ multiplex PCR; TCRdb holds only in-frame clones, not every one. Among almost 35,000 clones listed, over 70% were seen once. The clonotype comes from an elderly man with acute or convalescent COVID-19. Sequenced input: peripheral blood. The gene calls are TRBV25-1 and TRBJ2-7, with 8 nucleotides matching TRBD2. CDR3 loop: CASRGGLVEYF. The CDR3 DNA follows: TGTGCCAGCAGAGGGGGACTAGTAGAGTACTTC.